The following is a T cell receptor (beta chain) sequence with its context. The entry originates in a study of blood T cell repertoires in COVID-19. At the level of the study: Samples of COVID-19 (acute and convalescent) were obtained from the United States, Italy and Spain. The cDNA or gDNA used as material had been derived from T cells, B-cell-depleted T cells, or PBMCs.

Per the authors' pipeline: By means of reference gene primer amplification, nucleated cell counts were estimated. Sequencing was performed with immunoSEQ multiplex PCR; in TCRdb, only in-frame clones are kept and a portion is missing. That table supplies the V and J calls and clone size; D and trimming were determined from the DNA. The table has fewer than 350,000 clones, roughly 87% seen once. This receptor was identified in a man in his late teens or twenties with active or convalescent COVID-19. The sample was peripheral blood.

The CDR3 spells CASSLSLPVRGRGSYNSPLHF. Here the CDR3 DNA reads TGTGCCAGCAGTTTATCTCTTCCCGTCAGGGGCCGGGGCTCCTATAATTCACCCCTCCACTTT. The rearrangement links TRBV27 to TRBJ1-6, with D possibly matching TRBD1 (6 bases). Trimming left V 0 bases short and J 0 bases short, with 21 bases between. Germline V gene sequence: CDR1 MNHEY, CDR2 SMNVEV (reference sequence). The CDR3 totals 21 residues.